This T cell receptor (beta chain) was identified during a study of CD8+CD57+ T cells in acquired aplastic anemia. Looking at the study overall: An average of about 3.2 ug of DNA was obtained from sorted CD4+ and CD8+ cells.

V was cut by 3 bases and J by 2 bases, with 17 bases left in between. Germline assignment: CDR1 SQVTM and CDR2 ANQGSEA. This CDR3 contains 16 residues. An expansion of CD8+CD57+ cells by flow cytometry had been shown in patients chosen for sequencing. Researchers used genomic DNA as the template to profile TCR beta VDJ and CDR3. Using its own MiXCR run on the reads, TCRdb lists one record per CDR3 protein. The sample lists about 120,000 distinct CDR3 sequences; under 60% were seen once. A few counts support this clonotype. As yet, its antigen is unknown. Study results and limitations: Some 30 was the count of CD8+ CDR3 sequences that patients shared with controls.

This rearrangement joins TRBV29-1 to TRBJ1-5; unclear D gene. The sequence derives from a human donor with aplastic anemia. The material sequenced was sorted CD4+, CD8+, or CD8+CD57+ T cells (not recorded which) from PBMCs. The CDR3 DNA sequence: TGCAGCGTTGATGGAGGCCATTTTGAGGGCAATCAGCCCCAGCATTTT. Encoded protein: CSVDGGHFEGNQPQHF.